These 17 T cell receptor beta chains were sequenced from one sample in a study of blood T cell repertoires in COVID-19. Some clones are missing from TCRdb's copy, which holds only in-frame ones; the method was immunoSEQ multiplex PCR. The sample lists about 110,000 clones, 88% occurring once. The sequenced sample was peripheral blood. These receptors were taken from a human donor in a cohort sampled during active COVID-19.

This chain connects TRBV10-3 to TRBJ2-3, with 10 bases aligning to TRBD1. Germline values: CDR1 ENHRY, CDR2 SYGVKD. The V and J ends lost 5 bases and 2 bases, in that order; junction bases with no gene match: 4. This CDR3 has 15 residues. This CDR3 is CAISPGQGSTDTQYF. As DNA, the CDR3 is TGTGCCATCAGTCCGGGACAGGGGTCCACAGATACGCAGTATTTT.

This chain joins TRBV9 and TRBJ2-1; 8 bases line up with TRBD1. After removal of 0 bases from V and 3 bases from J, the junction contained 5 bases not matched to a gene. Germline V lookup: CDR1 SGDLS, CDR2 YYNGEE. This CDR3 comprises 16 residues. The CDR3 is CASSVVPGGGYNEQFF. The CDR3 region has the DNA TGTGCCAGCAGCGTAGTACCAGGGGGCGGCTACAATGAGCAGTTCTTC.

The chain employs TRBV6-5 and TRBJ1-2; no clear D gene. The CDR3 runs to 14 residues. V lost 10 bases, J lost 5 bases, and 20 bases lay in between. CDR1 and CDR2 from the germline V gene are MNHEY and SVGAGI. Written as DNA, the CDR3 is TGTGCCACCCTCCGGACCGGGAATGGGTATGGCTACACCTTC. Translated, it gives CATLRTGNGYGYTF.

This sequence joins TRBV4-1 and TRBJ1-6; D not certain. Germline-derived CDR1 and CDR2 are MGHRA and YSYEKL. Trimming removed 0 bases from V and 5 bases from J, with 11 bases in between. This CDR3 has 16 amino acids. CDR3 nucleotide sequence: TGCGCCAGCAGCCAAGATTCGCCGGTAAATAATTCACCCCTCCACTTT. Translated, it gives CASSQDSPVNNSPLHF.

V gene TRBV27 combines with J gene TRBJ2-5, with 8 bases matching TRBD2. CDR1 MNHEY and CDR2 SMNVEV come from the germline V gene (reference sequence). J was trimmed by 5 bases and V by 6 bases; bases with no gene match: 14. This CDR3 region has 16 residues. The CDR3 here is CASRGITGGLHETQYF. DNA for the CDR3: TGTGCCAGCAGGGGGATTACGGGGGGGCTTCACGAGACCCAGTACTTC.

This clone has just one count. The chain couples TRBV7-2 to TRBJ2-6; unclear D gene. Germline assignment: CDR1 SGHTA and CDR2 FQGNSA. There are 16 residues in the CDR3. Deletions cut 1 base from V and 0 bases from J, with 7 bases between. The CDR3 coding sequence is TGTGCCAGCAGCTTAGGTGGCCCCTCTGGGGCCAACGTCCTGACTTTC. This translates into CASSLGGPSGANVLTF.

The CDR3 region has the DNA TGTGCCAGCAGCGTAGGTCGGGGGGCCTCCTACAATGAGCAGTTCTTC. Residues: CASSVGRGASYNEQFF. The gene calls are TRBV9 and TRBJ2-1; D is perhaps TRBD2 (7 bases). Germline V gene sequence: CDR1 SGDLS, CDR2 YYNGEE. V was shortened by 0 bases and J by 0 bases, with 10 bases between the two germline ends. The CDR3 consists of 16 residues.

The table lists this clone with a count of one. This sequence joins TRBV15 and TRBJ2-3; no firm D call. Germline CDR1 LNHNV, CDR2 YYDKDF (reference sequence). V was trimmed by 0 bases and J by 2 bases, leaving 9 bases between them. This CDR3 is built from 15 residues. The CDR3 nucleotides are TGTGCCACCAGCAGAGATAATAGCCCCACAGATACGCAGTATTTT. This sequence encodes CATSRDNSPTDTQYF.

The chain recombines TRBV19 with TRBJ2-4; 9 bases are shared with TRBD1. V lost 9 bases to trimming and J lost 2 bases; unmatched junction nucleotides: 5. The CDR3 is made up of 14 amino acids. CDR1 LNHDA and CDR2 SQIVND come from the germline V gene (reference sequence). Here the CDR3 DNA reads TGTGCCAGCCGACAGGGGGTTACCAAAAACATTCAGTACTTC. Its protein product is CASRQGVTKNIQYF.

This chain joins TRBV6-5 and TRBJ2-7; maybe TRBD2 (6 bases). Germline V gene data show CDR1 as MNHEY and CDR2 as SVGAGI. The CDR3 is 15 amino acids. With 6 bases removed from V and 2 bases from J, the gap between germline ends came to 17 bases. CDR3: CASRTGDLGPYEQYF. CDR3 DNA: TGTGCCAGCAGGACGGGGGACCTCGGCCCCTACGAGCAGTACTTC.

J is TRBJ2-5 and V is TRBV29-1; D is unresolved. CDR3 size: 10 residues. Germline values: CDR1 SQVTM, CDR2 ANQGSEA. Trimming took off 7 bases at V and 5 bases at J, with 8 bases between the two ends. The CDR3 DNA sequence: TGCAGCGCCGCCCGGGAGACCCAGTACTTC. Its protein product is CSAARETQYF.

J is TRBJ1-2 and V is TRBV19, with 10 bases identical to TRBD1. Per the germline V gene, CDR1 is LNHDA and CDR2 is SQIVND (reference sequence). This CDR3 has 16 amino acids. Trimming at V came to 1 base and at J to 3 bases, leaving 5 bases not matched to a gene. The CDR3 bases are TGTGCCAGTAGTATAGCGCGGGACAGGGGTGACTATGGCTACACCTTC. Translating gives CASSIARDRGDYGYTF.

This sequence joins TRBV5-6 and TRBJ2-1; TRBD2 might be the D (6 bases). The V end was cut by 0 bases, the J end by 7 bases, with 17 bases between. Germline CDR1 and CDR2: SGHDT and YYEEEE. The CDR3 runs 16 residues. For the CDR3, the DNA is TGTGCCAGCAGCTTGGTAGGAGGGGCGGGGAGGAATGAGCAGTTCTTC. It specifies CASSLVGGAGRNEQFF.

This rearrangement joins TRBV7-2 to TRBJ2-1; TRBD2 agrees at 7 bases. The germline V gene encodes CDR1 SGHTA and CDR2 FQGNSA. The V and J ends lost 4 bases and 11 bases, in that order; junction bases with no gene match: 5. There are 12 residues in the CDR3. CDR3 nucleotide sequence: TGTGCCAGCAGCTGGCGAGCGGGGAAGCAGTTCTTC. Protein: CASSWRAGKQFF.

The chain links TRBV7-3 to TRBJ2-1, with 8 nucleotides matching TRBD2. The trim removed 2 bases at V and 6 bases at J, leaving 6 bases unmatched. The CDR3 totals 15 residues. The germline gives CDR1 SGHTA, CDR2 FQGTGA. As DNA, the CDR3 is TGTGCCAGCAGCTTACCGCTAGCGGGTTCCAATGAGCAGTTCTTC. This sequence encodes CASSLPLAGSNEQFF.

This clone was counted between two and nine times. The rearrangement links TRBV7-8 to TRBJ1-6; perhaps TRBD1 as D (6 bases). Germline CDR1 reads SGHVS; CDR2 reads FQNEAQ. The V and J ends lost 2 bases and 12 bases respectively, with 17 bases between them. The CDR3 has 15 amino acids. The CDR3 coding sequence is TGTGCCAGCAGCTTAAGACAGGTCATCCGAGAACCCCTCCACTTT. Amino acid sequence: CASSLRQVIREPLHF. Full variable domain (outside the CDR3, taken from reference TRBV7-8 and TRBJ1-6): GAGVSQSPRYKVAKRGQDVALRCDPISGHVSLFWYQQALGQGPEFLTYFQNEAQLDKSGLPSDRFFAERPEGSVSTLKIQRTQQEDSAVYLCASSLRQVIREPLHFGNGTRLTVT.

This clone has more than one count but fewer than ten. V gene TRBV27 combines with J gene TRBJ1-5; no definite D call. Germline V gives CDR1 MNHEY, CDR2 SMNVEV (reference sequence). V was trimmed by 7 bases and J by 4 bases, leaving 17 bases between them. The CDR3 covers 15 residues. The CDR3 spells CASTPKAAANQPQHF. The DNA for the CDR3 is TGTGCCAGCACCCCAAAGGCGGCAGCTAATCAGCCCCAGCATTTT.